The rows below give T cell receptor beta chains drawn from one sample of a study of cytomegalovirus exposure and HLA in healthy donors. The method was immunoSEQ multiplex PCR; TCRdb's version includes in-frame clones alone and lacks a portion of them. The sample has some 210,000 clones; roughly four fifths are singletons. The sequenced sample was PBMCs. These TCRs come from a woman aged 50 to 65 in good health and CMV-seropositive. Each CDR3 is given with its conserved first and last residue. Fields, in order: D gene, clone size, V gene, J gene, CDR3 protein, CDR3 DNA. The D gene is left open where the match is weak. Some rows have no size entry. The others give once, few or many, or a class for an expanded clone.

>-|-|TRBV9|TRBJ1-2
CASSAGQAFYGYTF
TGTGCCAGCAGCGCCGGTCAAGCCTTCTATGGCTACACCTTC
>TRBD1|few|TRBV6-1|TRBJ1-4
CASRTGTGGEKLFF
TGTGCCAGCAGGACCGGGACAGGAGGTGAAAAACTGTTTTTT
>-|-|TRBV29-1|TRBJ1-3
CSVSARGGSGNTIYF
TGCAGCGTTTCAGCCCGGGGGGGCTCTGGAAACACCATATATTTT
>-|few|TRBV12-5|TRBJ1-2
CASGLASGVNYGYTF
TGTGCTAGTGGTTTGGCGAGCGGTGTGAACTATGGCTACACCTTC
>-|-|TRBV5-4|TRBJ2-7
CASSDSEQYF
TGTGCCAGCAGTGACTCCGAGCAGTACTTC
>TRBD2|-|TRBV7-3|TRBJ2-1
CASSPSGGNNEQFF
TGTGCCAGCAGTCCTAGCGGGGGGAACAATGAGCAGTTCTTC
>-|-|TRBV14|TRBJ2-1
CASSAGTPRWNEQFF
TGTGCCAGCAGCGCAGGGACACCCCGGTGGAATGAGCAGTTCTTC
>TRBD1|-|TRBV6-6|TRBJ1-1
CASSSDRVTEAFF
TGTGCCAGCAGTTCGGACAGGGTCACTGAAGCTTTCTTT
>-|-|TRBV5-4|TRBJ1-1
CASSLTGNTEAFF
TGTGCCAGCAGCTTGACAGGTAACACTGAAGCTTTCTTT
>-|-|TRBV29-1|TRBJ2-3
CSVESAATDTQYF
TGCAGCGTTGAGTCCGCGGCCACAGATACGCAGTATTTT
>TRBD1|-|TRBV4-3|TRBJ2-1
CASSSGQGVNEQFF
TGCGCCAGCAGCTCGGGACAGGGTGTAAATGAGCAGTTCTTC
>TRBD1|once|TRBV19|TRBJ1-1
CASTLDRGNTEAFF
TGTGCCAGTACTCTCGACAGGGGGAACACTGAAGCTTTCTTT
>-|-|TRBV5-1|TRBJ1-1
CASRQQSNTEAFF
TGCGCCAGCAGACAACAGTCGAACACTGAAGCTTTCTTT
>TRBD1|-|TRBV7-8|TRBJ2-1
CASSFTPGQGVYEQFF
TGTGCCAGCAGTTTTACCCCGGGACAGGGGGTTTATGAGCAGTTCTTC
>-|-|TRBV18|TRBJ2-7
CASSRLVGGDYEQYF
TGTGCCAGCTCACGACTAGTTGGAGGGGACTACGAGCAGTACTTC
>TRBD1|few|TRBV18|TRBJ2-7
CASSPPQGGQEEQYF
TGTGCCAGCTCACCACCACAGGGGGGCCAAGAAGAGCAGTACTTC
>-|once|TRBV23-1|TRBJ2-7
CGQQKGRRFYEQYF
TGCGGCCAGCAGAAAGGGAGGCGTTTTTACGAGCAGTACTTC
>TRBD1|-|TRBV29-1|TRBJ1-5
CSTRDRVGQPQHF
TGCAGCACCCGGGACAGGGTTGGTCAGCCCCAGCATTTT
>TRBD1|-|TRBV18|TRBJ1-6
CASSSTGGLISYNSPLHF
TGTGCCAGCTCATCGACAGGGGGTCTAATCTCCTATAATTCACCCCTCCACTTT
>TRBD2|-|TRBV29-1|TRBJ2-1
CSVAGKGLAALNEQFF
TGCAGCGTTGCGGGTAAGGGCCTAGCGGCCCTCAATGAGCAGTTCTTC
>TRBD2|-|TRBV4-1|TRBJ2-2
CASSLGLAENTGELFF
TGCGCCAGCAGCCTGGGACTAGCGGAGAACACCGGGGAGCTGTTTTTT
>TRBD1|-|TRBV5-5|TRBJ2-7
CASTKLMGQGSYEQYF
TGTGCCAGCACCAAGCTTATGGGACAGGGTTCCTACGAGCAGTACTTC
>-|-|TRBV7-2|TRBJ1-5
CASSVAGGYSNQPQHF
TGTGCCAGCAGCGTGGCGGGCGGGTATAGCAATCAGCCCCAGCATTTT
>-|-|TRBV6-1|TRBJ1-1
CASSNGQTNTEAFF
TGTGCCAGCAGTAACGGACAGACGAACACTGAAGCTTTCTTT
>TRBD1|-|TRBV6-1|TRBJ1-2
CASTDRASSWGYTF
TGTGCCAGCACCGACAGGGCCTCCTCGTGGGGCTACACCTTC
>-|-|TRBV4-3|TRBJ2-7
CASSQDLAGPTYEQYF
TGCGCCAGCAGCCAAGATCTTGCGGGTCCTACCTACGAGCAGTACTTC
>-|few|TRBV6-5|TRBJ2-7
CASSPGSEQYF
TGTGCCAGCAGTCCGGGTAGCGAGCAGTACTTC
>TRBD1|-|TRBV29-1|TRBJ2-1
CSGYPRGRGSYNEQFF
TGCAGCGGTTACCCCCGGGGCAGGGGGTCCTACAATGAGCAGTTCTTC
>-|-|TRBV4-2|TRBJ2-7
CASSQGQPGYEQYF
TGTGCCAGCAGCCAAGGACAGCCCGGCTACGAGCAGTACTTC
>-|once|TRBV7-9|TRBJ1-2
CASSLTGLAYGYTF
TGTGCCAGCAGCTTAACAGGGCTCGCCTATGGCTACACCTTC
>TRBD1|-|TRBV28|TRBJ1-3
CASSFNRGLGGNTIYF
TGTGCCAGCAGTTTCAACAGGGGTCTGGGTGGAAACACCATATATTTT
>TRBD1|-|TRBV6-5|TRBJ1-1
CASSYSRTGVFTEAFF
TGTGCCAGCAGTTACTCTCGGACAGGGGTTTTCACTGAAGCTTTCTTT
>-|-|TRBV5-1|TRBJ2-5
CASSKAGYQETQYF
TGCGCCAGCAGTAAGGCGGGCTACCAAGAGACCCAGTACTTC
>TRBD1|few|TRBV7-9|TRBJ2-7
CASSAGQGGEQYF
TGTGCCAGCAGCGCCGGACAGGGGGGAGAGCAGTACTTC
>-|few|TRBV30|TRBJ1-1
CAWSPGFEAFF
TGTGCCTGGAGTCCGGGGTTCGAAGCTTTCTTT
>-|-|TRBV15|TRBJ1-1
CATSREKGGGTEAFF
TGTGCCACCAGCAGAGAAAAGGGAGGTGGCACTGAAGCTTTCTTT
>-|-|TRBV7-2|TRBJ2-7
CASSSLGGGQGYEQYF
TGTGCCAGCAGCTCTCTAGGGGGGGGGCAAGGATACGAGCAGTACTTC
>TRBD2|-|TRBV30|TRBJ2-7
CAWSSSGGPSPYEQYF
TGTGCCTGGAGTTCTAGCGGGGGACCTTCCCCCTACGAGCAGTACTTC
>-|-|TRBV19|TRBJ2-7
CASSIAPGTQYEQYF
TGTGCCAGTAGTATAGCCCCCGGGACTCAGTACGAGCAGTACTTC
>-|-|TRBV28|TRBJ2-7
CASSTARTGAYEQYF
TGTGCCAGCAGTACCGCGAGGACGGGGGCCTACGAGCAGTACTTC
>TRBD1|few|TRBV5-6|TRBJ1-5
CASSTGTASNQPQHF
TGTGCCAGCAGCACCGGGACAGCTTCCAATCAGCCCCAGCATTTT
>-|-|TRBV6-5|TRBJ1-1
CASSYGRAGLTEAFF
TGTGCCAGCAGTTACGGCAGGGCCGGGCTCACTGAAGCTTTCTTT
>-|-|TRBV4-3|TRBJ2-5
CASSQELTPGGETQYF
TGCGCCAGCAGCCAAGAACTAACCCCGGGCGGGGAGACCCAGTACTTC
>-|-|TRBV5-1|TRBJ2-2
CASSLWQGGTGELFF
TGCGCCAGCAGCTTGTGGCAGGGGGGAACCGGGGAGCTGTTTTTT
>-|once|TRBV5-4|TRBJ2-5
CASSFRQGPETQYF
TGTGCCAGCAGCTTCCGGCAGGGGCCAGAGACCCAGTACTTC
>TRBD1|-|TRBV4-2|TRBJ1-2
CASSQVRGQHNYGYTF
TGTGCCAGCAGCCAAGTTAGGGGACAGCACAACTATGGCTACACCTTC
>-|few|TRBV5-1|TRBJ2-5
CASSIADSQETQYF
TGCGCCAGCAGTATAGCGGATTCCCAAGAGACCCAGTACTTC
>-|once|TRBV20-1|TRBJ2-7
CSARGSYEQYF
TGCAGTGCTAGAGGCAGTTACGAGCAGTACTTC
>TRBD1|-|TRBV19|TRBJ1-2
CATSIGGEDRNYGYTF
TGTGCCACCAGTATAGGGGGCGAGGACAGAAACTATGGCTACACCTTC
>TRBD1|-|TRBV19|TRBJ1-2
CASSTNRGMGGYTF
TGTGCCAGTAGTACAAACAGGGGAATGGGTGGCTACACCTTC
>TRBD1|-|TRBV19|TRBJ1-1
CASSLTGDTEAFF
TGTGCCAGTAGTTTAACAGGGGACACTGAAGCTTTCTTT
>TRBD1|-|TRBV7-9|TRBJ2-3
CASSSGIGGVGTDTQYF
TGTGCCAGCAGCTCCGGGATAGGGGGCGTGGGCACAGATACGCAGTATTTT
>-|few|TRBV5-1|TRBJ1-6
CASSREGQSDSPLHF
TGCGCCAGCAGCCGAGAGGGACAATCAGATTCACCCCTCCACTTT
>TRBD1|-|TRBV28|TRBJ1-5
CASTSTGGQFINQPQHF
TGTGCCAGCACCTCGACAGGGGGCCAGTTCATTAATCAGCCCCAGCATTTT